This TCR beta chain was recovered during a study of blood T cell repertoires in COVID-19. Study at large: Samples of COVID-19 (acute and convalescent) were obtained from the United States, Italy and Spain. Sample material is recorded as cDNA or gDNA derived from T cells, B-cell-depleted T cells, or PBMCs.

Per the authors' pipeline: Amplification of reference gene primers was used by the study to estimate nucleated cell counts. The table came from immunoSEQ multiplex PCR; TCRdb's copy has only in-frame clones and leaves some out. That table supplies the V and J calls and clone size; D and trimming were determined from the DNA. Of under 250,000 clones listed, around nine tenths are singletons. With 4 bases removed from V and 3 bases from J, the gap between germline ends came to 9 bases. CDR1 is GTSNPN, CDR2 SVGIG, per germline (reference sequence). The CDR3 is 12 amino acids. Seattle's cohort entered during active infection and was followed longitudinally.

This sequence joins TRBV30 and TRBJ1-1, with a possible D match to TRBD1 (6 bases). The sample comprised peripheral blood. The clonotype was recovered from a man aged 55 to 69 with COVID-19, enrolled during active disease. CDR3 loop: CAWKTGDTEAFF. The CDR3 region has the DNA TGTGCCTGGAAGACAGGAGACACTGAAGCTTTCTTT.